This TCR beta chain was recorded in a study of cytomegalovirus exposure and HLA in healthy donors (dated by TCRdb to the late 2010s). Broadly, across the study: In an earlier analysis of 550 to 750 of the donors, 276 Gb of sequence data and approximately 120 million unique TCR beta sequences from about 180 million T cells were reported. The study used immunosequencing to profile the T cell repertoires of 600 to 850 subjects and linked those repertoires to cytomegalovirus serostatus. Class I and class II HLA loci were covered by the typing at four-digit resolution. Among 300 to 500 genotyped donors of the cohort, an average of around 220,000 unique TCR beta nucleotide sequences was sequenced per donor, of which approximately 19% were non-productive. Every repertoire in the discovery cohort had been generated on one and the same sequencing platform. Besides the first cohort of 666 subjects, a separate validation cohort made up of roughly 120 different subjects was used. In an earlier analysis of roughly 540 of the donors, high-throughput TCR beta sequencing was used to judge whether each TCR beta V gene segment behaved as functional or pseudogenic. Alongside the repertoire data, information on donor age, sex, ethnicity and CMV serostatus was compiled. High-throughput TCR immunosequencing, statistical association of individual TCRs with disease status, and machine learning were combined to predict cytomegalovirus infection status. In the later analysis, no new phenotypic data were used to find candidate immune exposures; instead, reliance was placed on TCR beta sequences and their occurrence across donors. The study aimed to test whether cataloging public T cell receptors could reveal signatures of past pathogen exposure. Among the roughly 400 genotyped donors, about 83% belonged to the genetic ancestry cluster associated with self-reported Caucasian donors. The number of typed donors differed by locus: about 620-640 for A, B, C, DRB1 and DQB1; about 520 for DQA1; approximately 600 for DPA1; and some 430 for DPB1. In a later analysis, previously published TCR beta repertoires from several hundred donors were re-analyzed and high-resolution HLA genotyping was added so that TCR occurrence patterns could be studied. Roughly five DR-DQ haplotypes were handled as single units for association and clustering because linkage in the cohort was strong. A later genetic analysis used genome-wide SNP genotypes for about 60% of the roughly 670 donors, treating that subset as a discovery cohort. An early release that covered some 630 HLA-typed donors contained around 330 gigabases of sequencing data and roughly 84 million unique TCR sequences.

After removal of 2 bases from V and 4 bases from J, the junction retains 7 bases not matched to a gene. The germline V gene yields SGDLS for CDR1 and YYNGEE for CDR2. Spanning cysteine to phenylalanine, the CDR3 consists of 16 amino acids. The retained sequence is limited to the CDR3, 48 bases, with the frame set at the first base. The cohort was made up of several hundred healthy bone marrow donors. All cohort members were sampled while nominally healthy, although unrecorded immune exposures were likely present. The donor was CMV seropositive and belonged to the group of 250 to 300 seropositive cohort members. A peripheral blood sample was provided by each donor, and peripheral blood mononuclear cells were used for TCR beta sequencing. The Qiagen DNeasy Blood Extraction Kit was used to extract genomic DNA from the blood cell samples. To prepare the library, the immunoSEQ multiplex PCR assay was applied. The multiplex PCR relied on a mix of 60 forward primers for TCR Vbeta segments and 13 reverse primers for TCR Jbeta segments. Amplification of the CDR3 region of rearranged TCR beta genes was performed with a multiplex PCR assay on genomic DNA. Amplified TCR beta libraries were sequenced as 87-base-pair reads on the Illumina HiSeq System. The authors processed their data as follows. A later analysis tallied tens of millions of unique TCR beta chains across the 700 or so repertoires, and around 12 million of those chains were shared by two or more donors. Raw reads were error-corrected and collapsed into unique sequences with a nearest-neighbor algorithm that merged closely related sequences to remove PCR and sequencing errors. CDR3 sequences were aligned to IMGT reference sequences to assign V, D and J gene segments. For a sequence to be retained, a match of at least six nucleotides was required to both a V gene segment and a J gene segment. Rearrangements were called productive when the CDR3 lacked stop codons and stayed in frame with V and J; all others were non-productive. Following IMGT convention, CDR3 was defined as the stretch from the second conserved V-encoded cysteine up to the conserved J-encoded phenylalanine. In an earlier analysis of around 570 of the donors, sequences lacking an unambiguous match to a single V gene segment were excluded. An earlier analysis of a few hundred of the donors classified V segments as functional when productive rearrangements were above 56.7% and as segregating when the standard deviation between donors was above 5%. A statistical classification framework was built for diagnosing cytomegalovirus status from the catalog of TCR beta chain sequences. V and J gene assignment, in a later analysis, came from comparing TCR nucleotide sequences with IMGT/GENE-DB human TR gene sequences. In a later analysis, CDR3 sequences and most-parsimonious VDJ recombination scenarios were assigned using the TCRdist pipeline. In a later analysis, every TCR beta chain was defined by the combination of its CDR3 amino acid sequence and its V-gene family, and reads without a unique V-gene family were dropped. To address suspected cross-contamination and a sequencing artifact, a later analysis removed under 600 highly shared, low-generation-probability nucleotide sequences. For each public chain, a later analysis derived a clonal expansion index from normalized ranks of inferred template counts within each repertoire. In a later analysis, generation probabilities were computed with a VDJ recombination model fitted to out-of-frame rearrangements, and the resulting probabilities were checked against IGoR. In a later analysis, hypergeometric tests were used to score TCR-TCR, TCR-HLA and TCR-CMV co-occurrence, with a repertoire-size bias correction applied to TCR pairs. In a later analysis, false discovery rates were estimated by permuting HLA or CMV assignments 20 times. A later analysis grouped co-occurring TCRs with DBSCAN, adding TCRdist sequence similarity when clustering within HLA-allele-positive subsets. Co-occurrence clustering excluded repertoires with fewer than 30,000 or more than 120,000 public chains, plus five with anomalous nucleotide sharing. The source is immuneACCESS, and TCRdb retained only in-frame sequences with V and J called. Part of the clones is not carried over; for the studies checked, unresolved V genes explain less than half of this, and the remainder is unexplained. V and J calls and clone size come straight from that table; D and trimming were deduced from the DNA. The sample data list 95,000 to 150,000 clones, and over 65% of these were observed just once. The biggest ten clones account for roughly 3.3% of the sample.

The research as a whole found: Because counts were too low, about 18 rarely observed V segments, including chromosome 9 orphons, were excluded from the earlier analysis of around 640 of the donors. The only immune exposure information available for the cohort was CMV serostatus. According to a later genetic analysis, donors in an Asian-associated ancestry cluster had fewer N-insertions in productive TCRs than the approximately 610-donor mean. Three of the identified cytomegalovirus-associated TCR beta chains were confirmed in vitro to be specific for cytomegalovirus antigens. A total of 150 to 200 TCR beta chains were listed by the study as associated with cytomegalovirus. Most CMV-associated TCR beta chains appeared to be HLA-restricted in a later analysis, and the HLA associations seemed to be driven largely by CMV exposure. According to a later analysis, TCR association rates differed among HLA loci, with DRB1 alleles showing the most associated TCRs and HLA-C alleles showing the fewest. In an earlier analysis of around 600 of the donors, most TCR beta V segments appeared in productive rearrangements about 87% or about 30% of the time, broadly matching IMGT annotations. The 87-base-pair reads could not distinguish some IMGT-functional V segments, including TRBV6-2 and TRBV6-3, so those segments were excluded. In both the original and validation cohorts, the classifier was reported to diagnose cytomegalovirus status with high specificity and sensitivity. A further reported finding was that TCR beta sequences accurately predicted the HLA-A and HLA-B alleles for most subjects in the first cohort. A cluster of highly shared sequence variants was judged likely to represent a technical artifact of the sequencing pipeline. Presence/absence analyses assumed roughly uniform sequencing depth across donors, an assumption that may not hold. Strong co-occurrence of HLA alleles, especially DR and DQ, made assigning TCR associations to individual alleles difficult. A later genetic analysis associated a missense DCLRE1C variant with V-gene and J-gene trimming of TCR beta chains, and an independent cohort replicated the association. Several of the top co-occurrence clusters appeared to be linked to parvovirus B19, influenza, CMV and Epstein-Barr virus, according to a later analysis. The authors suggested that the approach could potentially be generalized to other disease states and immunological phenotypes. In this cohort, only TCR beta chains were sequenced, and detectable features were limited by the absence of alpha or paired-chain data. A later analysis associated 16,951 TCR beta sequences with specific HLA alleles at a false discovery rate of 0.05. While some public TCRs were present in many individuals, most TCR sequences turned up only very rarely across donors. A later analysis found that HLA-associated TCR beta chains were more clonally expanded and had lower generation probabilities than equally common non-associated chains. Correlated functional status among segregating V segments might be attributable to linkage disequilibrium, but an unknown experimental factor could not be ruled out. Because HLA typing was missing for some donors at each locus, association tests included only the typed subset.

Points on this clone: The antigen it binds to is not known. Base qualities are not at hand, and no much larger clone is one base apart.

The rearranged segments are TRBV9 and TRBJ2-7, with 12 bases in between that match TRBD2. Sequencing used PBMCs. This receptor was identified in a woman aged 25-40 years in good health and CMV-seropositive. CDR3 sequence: CASSVSSGGATYEQYF. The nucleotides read TGTGCCAGCAGCGTGTCTAGCGGGGGGGCCACTTACGAGCAGTACTTC.